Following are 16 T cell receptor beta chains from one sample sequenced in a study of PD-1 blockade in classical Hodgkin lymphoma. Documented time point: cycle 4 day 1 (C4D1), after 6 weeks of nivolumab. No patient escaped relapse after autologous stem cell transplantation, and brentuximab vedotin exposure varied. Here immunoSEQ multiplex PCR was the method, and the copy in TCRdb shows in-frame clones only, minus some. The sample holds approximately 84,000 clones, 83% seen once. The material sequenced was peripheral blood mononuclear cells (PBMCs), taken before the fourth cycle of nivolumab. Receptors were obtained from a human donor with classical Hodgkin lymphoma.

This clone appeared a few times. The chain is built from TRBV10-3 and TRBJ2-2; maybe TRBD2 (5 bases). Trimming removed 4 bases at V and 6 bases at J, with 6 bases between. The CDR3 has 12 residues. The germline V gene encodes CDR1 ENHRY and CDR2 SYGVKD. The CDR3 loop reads CAISVGAGELFF. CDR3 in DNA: TGTGCCATCAGTGTCGGGGCCGGGGAGCTGTTTTTT.

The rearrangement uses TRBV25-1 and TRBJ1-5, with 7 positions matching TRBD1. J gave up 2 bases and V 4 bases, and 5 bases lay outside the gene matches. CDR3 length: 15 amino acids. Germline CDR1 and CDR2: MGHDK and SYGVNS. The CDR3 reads CASSGVGTGNQPQHF. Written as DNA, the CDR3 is TGTGCCAGCAGTGGAGTCGGGACAGGCAATCAGCCCCAGCATTTT.

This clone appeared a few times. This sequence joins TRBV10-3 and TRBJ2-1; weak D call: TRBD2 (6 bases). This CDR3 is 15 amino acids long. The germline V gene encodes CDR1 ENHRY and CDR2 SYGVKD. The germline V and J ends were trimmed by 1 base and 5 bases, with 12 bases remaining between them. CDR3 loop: CAISEFGTGNNEQFF. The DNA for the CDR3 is TGTGCCATCAGTGAGTTCGGGACTGGGAACAATGAGCAGTTCTTC.

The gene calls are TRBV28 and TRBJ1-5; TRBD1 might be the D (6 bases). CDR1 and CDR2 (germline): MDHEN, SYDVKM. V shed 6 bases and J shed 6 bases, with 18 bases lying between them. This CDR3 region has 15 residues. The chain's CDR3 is CASSATRGASQPQHF. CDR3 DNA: TGTGCCAGCAGCGCAACCCGGGGGGCGAGTCAGCCCCAGCATTTT.

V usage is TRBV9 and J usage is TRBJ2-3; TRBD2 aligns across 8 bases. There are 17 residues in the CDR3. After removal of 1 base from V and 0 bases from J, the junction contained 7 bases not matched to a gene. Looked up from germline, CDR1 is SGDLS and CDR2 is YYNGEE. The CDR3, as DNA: TGTGCCAGCAGCGTACGGGCGGGAGGACGTAGCACAGATACGCAGTATTTT. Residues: CASSVRAGGRSTDTQYF.

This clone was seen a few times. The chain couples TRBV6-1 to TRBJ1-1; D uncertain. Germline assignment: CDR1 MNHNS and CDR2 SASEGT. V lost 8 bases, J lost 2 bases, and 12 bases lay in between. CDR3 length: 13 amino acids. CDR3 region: CASLVGVNTEAFF. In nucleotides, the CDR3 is TGTGCCAGCCTAGTCGGGGTAAACACTGAAGCTTTCTTT.

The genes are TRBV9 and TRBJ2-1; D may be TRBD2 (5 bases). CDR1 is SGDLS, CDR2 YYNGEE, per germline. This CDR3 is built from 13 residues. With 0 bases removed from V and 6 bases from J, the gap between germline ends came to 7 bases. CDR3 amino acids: CASSVASTNEQFF. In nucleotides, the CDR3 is TGTGCCAGCAGCGTAGCTAGCACCAATGAGCAGTTCTTC.

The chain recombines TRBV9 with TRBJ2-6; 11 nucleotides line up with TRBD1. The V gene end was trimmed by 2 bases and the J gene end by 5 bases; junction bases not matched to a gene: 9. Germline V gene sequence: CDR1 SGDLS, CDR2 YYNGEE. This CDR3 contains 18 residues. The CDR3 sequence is CASSVSGTGGLRANVLTF. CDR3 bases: TGTGCCAGCAGCGTCTCCGGGACAGGGGGGCTAAGGGCCAACGTCCTGACTTTC.

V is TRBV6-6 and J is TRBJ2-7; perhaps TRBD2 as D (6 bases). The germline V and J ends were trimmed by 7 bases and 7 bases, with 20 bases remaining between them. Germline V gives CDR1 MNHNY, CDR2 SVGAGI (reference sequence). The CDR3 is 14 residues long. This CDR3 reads CASIGGTSFYEQYF. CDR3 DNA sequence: TGTGCCAGCATTGGCGGGACCTCGTTCTATGAGCAGTACTTC.

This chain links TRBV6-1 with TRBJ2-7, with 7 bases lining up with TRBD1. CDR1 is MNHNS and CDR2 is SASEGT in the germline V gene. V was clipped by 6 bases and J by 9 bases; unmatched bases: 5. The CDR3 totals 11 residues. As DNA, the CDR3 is TGTGCCAGCAGGACAGGGAACGTGCAGTACTTC. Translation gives CASRTGNVQYF.

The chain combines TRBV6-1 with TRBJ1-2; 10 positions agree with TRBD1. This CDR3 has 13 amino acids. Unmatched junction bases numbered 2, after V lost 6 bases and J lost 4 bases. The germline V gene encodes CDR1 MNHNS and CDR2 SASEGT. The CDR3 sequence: CASSRDRGYGYTF. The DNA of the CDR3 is TGTGCCAGCAGCCGGGACAGGGGCTATGGCTACACCTTC.

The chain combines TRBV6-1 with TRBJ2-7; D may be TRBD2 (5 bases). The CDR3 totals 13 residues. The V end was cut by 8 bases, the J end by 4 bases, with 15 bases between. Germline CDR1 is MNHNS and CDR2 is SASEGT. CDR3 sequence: CASGIDAGYEQYF. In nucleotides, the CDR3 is TGTGCCAGCGGTATCGACGCGGGTTACGAGCAGTACTTC.

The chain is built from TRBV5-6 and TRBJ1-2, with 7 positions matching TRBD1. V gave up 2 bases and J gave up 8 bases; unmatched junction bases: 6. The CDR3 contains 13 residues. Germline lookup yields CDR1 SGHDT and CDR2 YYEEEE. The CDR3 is CASSFGPGGGYTF. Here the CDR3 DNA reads TGTGCCAGCAGCTTTGGGCCAGGGGGAGGCTACACCTTC.

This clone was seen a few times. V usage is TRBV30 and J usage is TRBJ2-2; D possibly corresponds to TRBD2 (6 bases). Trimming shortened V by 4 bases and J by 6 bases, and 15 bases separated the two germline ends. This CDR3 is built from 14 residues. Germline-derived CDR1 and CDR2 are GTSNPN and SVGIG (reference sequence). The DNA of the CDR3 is TGTGCCTGGAATGCGGGGTTGGCTGCCGGGGAGCTGTTTTTT. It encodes CAWNAGLAAGELFF.

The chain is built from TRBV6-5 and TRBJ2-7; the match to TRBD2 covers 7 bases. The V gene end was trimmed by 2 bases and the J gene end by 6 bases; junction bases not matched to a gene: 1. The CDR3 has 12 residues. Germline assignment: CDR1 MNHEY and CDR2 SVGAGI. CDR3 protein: CASSYGEGEQYF. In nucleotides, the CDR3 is TGTGCCAGCAGTTACGGGGAGGGCGAGCAGTACTTC.

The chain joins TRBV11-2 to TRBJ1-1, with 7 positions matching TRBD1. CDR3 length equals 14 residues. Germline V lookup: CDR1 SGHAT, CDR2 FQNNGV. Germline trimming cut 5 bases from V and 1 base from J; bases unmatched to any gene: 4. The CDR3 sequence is CASSNYRGNTEAFF. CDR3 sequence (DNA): TGTGCCAGCAGCAACTACAGGGGGAACACTGAAGCTTTCTTT. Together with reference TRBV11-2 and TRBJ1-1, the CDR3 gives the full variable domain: EAGVAQSPRYKIIEKRQSVAFWCNPISGHATLYWYQQILGQGPKLLIQFQNNGVVDDSQLPKDRFSAERLKGVDSTLKIQPAKLEDSAVYLCASSNYRGNTEAFFGQGTRLTVV.